This T cell receptor beta chain comes out of a study of response to subunit inactivated influenza vaccine. This CDR3 contains 15 residues. Germline loops: CDR1 LGHNA, CDR2 YSLEER. V dropped 1 base and J dropped 3 bases, with 13 bases sitting between them. About this clonotype itself: The antigen remains unidentified.

Study-wide findings and caveats: It was suggested by the authors that few new T cells are recruited by each seasonal influenza vaccination.

TCRdb reprocessed the RT-PCR reads via MiXCR and lists one record per CDR3 protein. There are 650,000 to 850,000 distinct CDR3 sequences in the sample; about 15% occur only once, and 6.5% to 8.5% lies in the top ten. Sequenced here: PBMCs from blood, sampled around 14 days before vaccination. The V and J genes are TRBV4-3 and TRBJ2-7, with D possibly called TRBD1 or TRBD2 (5 bases each). The source of this sequence is a man aged 50 to 59 who received an inactivated influenza vaccine. CDR3 residues: CASSQGWDQIYEQYF. The CDR3 region has the DNA TGCGCCAGCAGCCAAGGGTGGGACCAGATCTACGAGCAGTACTTC.